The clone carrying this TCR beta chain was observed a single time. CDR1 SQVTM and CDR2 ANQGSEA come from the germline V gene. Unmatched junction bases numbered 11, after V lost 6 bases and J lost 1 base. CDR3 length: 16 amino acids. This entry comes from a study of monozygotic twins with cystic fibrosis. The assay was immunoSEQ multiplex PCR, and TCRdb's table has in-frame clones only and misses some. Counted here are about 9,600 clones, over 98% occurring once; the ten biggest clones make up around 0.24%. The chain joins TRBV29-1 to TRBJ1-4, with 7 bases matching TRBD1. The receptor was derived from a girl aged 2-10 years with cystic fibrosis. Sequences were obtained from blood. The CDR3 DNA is TGCAGCGTGTTGGGACAGCGCGAGGGAACTAATGAAAAACTGTTTTTT. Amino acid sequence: CSVLGQREGTNEKLFF.